This T cell receptor (beta chain) is from a study of identical twins. TCRdb recomputed calls from the 5' RACE reads with MiXCR, one row per CDR3 protein. The table shows 210,000 or so distinct CDR3 sequences, with 15% to 20% occurring only once. Many counts were recorded for this clonotype. V lost 3 bases, J lost 0 bases, and 14 bases lay in between. The germline V gene encodes CDR1 SGDLS and CDR2 YYNGEE. This CDR3 comprises 16 residues. These data were also reused for a study on T cells expressing NK-cell markers.

The receptor was isolated from a woman aged 18-29 years in good health. The sequenced sample was CD8+ T cells sorted from blood. The chain has TRBV9 and TRBJ2-3; possibly TRBD2 for D (5 bases). As DNA, the CDR3 is TGTGCCAGCAGCGACGGACTGTCGGGCAGCACAGATACGCAGTATTTT. This sequence encodes CASSDGLSGSTDTQYF.